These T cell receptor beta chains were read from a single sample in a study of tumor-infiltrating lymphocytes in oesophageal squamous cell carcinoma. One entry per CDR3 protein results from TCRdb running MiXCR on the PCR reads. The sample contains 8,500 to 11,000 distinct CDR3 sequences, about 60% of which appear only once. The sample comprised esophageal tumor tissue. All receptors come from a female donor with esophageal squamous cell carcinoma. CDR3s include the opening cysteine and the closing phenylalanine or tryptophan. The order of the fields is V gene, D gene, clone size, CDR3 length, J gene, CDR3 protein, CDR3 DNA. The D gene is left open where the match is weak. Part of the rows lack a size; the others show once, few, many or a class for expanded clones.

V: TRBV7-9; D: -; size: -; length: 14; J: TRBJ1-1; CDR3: CASREMGGITEAFF; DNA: TGTGCCAGCAGAGAGATGGGGGGAATCACTGAAGCTTTCTTT
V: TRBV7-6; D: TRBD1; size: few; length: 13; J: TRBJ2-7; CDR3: CASSLGTGGEQYF; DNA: TGTGCCAGCAGCTTAGGGACAGGGGGCGAGCAGTACTTC
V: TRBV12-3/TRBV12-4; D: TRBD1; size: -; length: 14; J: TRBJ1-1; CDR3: CASSSWTGSNSAFF; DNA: TGTGCCAGCAGTTCCTGGACAGGGTCTAACTCGGCTTTCTTT
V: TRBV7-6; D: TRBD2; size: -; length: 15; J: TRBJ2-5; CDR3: CASSLAGRGQETQYF; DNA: TGTGCCAGCAGCTTAGCGGGGCGGGGGCAAGAGACCCAGTACTTC
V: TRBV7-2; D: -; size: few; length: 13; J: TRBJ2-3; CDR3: CASSFGRTDTQYF; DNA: TGTGCCAGCAGCTTCGGCCGCACAGATACGCAGTATTTT
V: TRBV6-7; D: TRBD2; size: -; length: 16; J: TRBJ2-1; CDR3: CASSYSGTSVSDEQFF; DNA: TGTGCCAGCAGTTACTCCGGGACTAGTGTTAGCGATGAGCAGTTCTTC
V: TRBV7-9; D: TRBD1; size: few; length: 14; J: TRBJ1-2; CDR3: CASSPTGGVYGYTF; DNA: TGTGCCAGCAGCCCTACAGGGGGCGTCTATGGCTACACCTTC
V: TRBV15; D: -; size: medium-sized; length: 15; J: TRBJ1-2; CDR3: CATSRGLGRGYGYTF; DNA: TGTGCCACCAGCAGGGGACTGGGCAGGGGTTATGGCTACACCTTC
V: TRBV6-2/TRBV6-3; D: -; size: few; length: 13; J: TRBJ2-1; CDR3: CASSYSPNYEQFF; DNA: TGTGCCAGCAGTTACTCGCCCAATTATGAGCAGTTCTTC
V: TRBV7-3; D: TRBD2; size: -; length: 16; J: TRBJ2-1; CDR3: CASSLIGLAGANEQFF; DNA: TGTGCCAGCAGCTTAATCGGACTAGCGGGAGCCAATGAGCAGTTCTTC
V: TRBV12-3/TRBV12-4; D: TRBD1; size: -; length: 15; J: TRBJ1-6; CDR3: CASSDRGGYNSPLHF; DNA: TGTGCCAGCAGCGACAGGGGGGGATATAATTCACCCCTCCACTTT
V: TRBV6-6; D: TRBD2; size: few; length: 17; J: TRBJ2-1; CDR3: CASSSTSGGNSYNEQFF; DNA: TGTGCCAGCAGTTCTACTAGCGGGGGTAACTCCTACAATGAGCAGTTCTTC
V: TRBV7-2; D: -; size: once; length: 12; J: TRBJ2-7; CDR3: CASSIQGFEQYF; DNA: TGTGCCAGCAGCATACAGGGTTTCGAGCAGTACTTC
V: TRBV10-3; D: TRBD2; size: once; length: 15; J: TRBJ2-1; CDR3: CAISSPSGRDNEQFF; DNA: TGTGCCATCAGTTCACCTAGCGGGAGAGACAATGAGCAGTTCTTC
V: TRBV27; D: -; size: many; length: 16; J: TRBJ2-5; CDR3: CASSFLGTGPGETQYF; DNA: TGTGCCAGCAGTTTTCTCGGAACAGGACCAGGGGAGACCCAGTACTTC
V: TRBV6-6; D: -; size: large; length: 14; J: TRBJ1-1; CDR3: CASSYSKGRTEAFF; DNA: TGTGCCAGCAGTTACTCGAAAGGGAGGACTGAAGCTTTCTTT
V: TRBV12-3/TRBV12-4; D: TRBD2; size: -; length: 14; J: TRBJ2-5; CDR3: CASSPGGAQETQYF; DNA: TGTGCCAGCAGTCCCGGGGGGGCCCAAGAGACCCAGTACTTC
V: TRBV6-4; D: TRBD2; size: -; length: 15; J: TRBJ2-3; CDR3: CASSDSAGPADTQYF; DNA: TGTGCCAGCAGTGACTCAGCGGGGCCAGCAGATACGCAGTATTTT
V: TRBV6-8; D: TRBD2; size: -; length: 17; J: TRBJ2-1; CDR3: CASSYSGSGSSYNEQFF; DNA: TGTGCCAGCAGTTACTCGGGTAGCGGGAGCTCCTACAATGAGCAGTTCTTC
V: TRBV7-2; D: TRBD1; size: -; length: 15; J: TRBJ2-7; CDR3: CASSFYRGTPYEQYF; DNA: TGTGCCAGCAGCTTCTACAGGGGGACCCCCTACGAGCAGTACTTC
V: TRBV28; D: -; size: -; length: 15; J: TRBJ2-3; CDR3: CASSFLSASTDTQYF; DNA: TGTGCCAGCAGTTTCCTCTCGGCTAGCACAGATACGCAGTATTTT
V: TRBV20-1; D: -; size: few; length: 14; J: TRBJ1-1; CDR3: CSARILGRDTEAFF; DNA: TGCAGTGCTAGAATCCTGGGGAGGGACACTGAAGCTTTCTTT
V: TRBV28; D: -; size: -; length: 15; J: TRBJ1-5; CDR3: CASSLWAGSNQPQHF; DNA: TGTGCCAGCAGTTTATGGGCAGGGAGCAATCAGCCCCAGCATTTT
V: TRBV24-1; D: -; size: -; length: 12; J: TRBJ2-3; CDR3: CATSSGRDTQYF; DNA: TGTGCCACCAGTTCGGGGAGGGATACGCAGTATTTT
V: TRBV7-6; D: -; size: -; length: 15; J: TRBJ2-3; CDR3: CASSFGAQGADTQYF; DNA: TGTGCCAGCAGCTTTGGAGCCCAGGGCGCAGATACGCAGTATTTT
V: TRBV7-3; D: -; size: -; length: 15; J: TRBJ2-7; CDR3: CASSPGGGDSYEQYF; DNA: TGTGCCAGCAGCCCCGGCGGAGGGGACTCCTACGAGCAGTACTTC
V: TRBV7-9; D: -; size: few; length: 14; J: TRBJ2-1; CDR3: CASSLASSYNEQFF; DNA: TGTGCCAGCAGCTTGGCTAGCTCCTACAATGAGCAGTTCTTC
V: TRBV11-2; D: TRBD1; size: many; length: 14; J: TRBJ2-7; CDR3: CASSSGTGNYEQYF; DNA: TGTGCCAGCAGCTCCGGGACAGGGAATTACGAGCAGTACTTC
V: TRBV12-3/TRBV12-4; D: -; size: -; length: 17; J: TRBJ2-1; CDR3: CASSQPQEGSSYNEQFF; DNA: TGTGCCAGCAGTCAACCCCAGGAAGGGAGCTCCTACAATGAGCAGTTCTTC
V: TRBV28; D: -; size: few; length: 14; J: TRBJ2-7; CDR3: CASSLGTFAYEQYF; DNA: TGTGCCAGCAGTTTAGGTACGTTTGCCTACGAGCAGTACTTC
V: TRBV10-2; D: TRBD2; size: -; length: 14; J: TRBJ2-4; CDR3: CASKQAGAMWEQYF; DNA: TGCGCCAGCAAGCAAGCGGGAGCAATGTGGGAGCAGTACTTC